The sequence of this T cell receptor beta chain was determined in a study of blood T cells in healthy people across ages (dated by TCRdb to the mid-2010s). The study in broad terms: In model experiments, template switching captured about one uniquely barcoded TCR beta cDNA molecule for every two T cells. Using deep sequencing normalized with unique cDNA molecular identifiers, the study measured how TCR beta repertoire diversity changes with age. Donors were grouped into four age groups: young (average roughly 17 years), middle-aged (39), aged (62) and long-lived (around 80). To avoid experimental bias, donors of different ages were distributed randomly across sequencing lanes. Two additional independent replicas of 1 million unique cDNA reads from the same blood draw were analyzed for two donors (one aged 18 to 29 and one aged 80 or older). General study outcomes and caveats: Observed TCR beta diversity per million T cells fell roughly linearly with age, and a significant reduction was already apparent by age roughly 40. The percentage of naive T cells measured by flow cytometry correlated strongly with observed TCR beta diversity. Estimates of total diversity based on one million sequenced T cells were considered lower bounds and underestimates. Because the CMV infection status of the donors was unknown, age-related changes in expanded clonotypes may potentially have been confounded. Because profiling used bulk unsorted PBMCs, naive and antigen-experienced compartments could not be compared conclusively. Compared with the aged group, more naive CD4+ T cells, fewer expanded clones and increased TCR diversity were shown by the long-lived group, suggesting age selection.

The library was made by 5' RACE. The sequencer was an Illumina HiSeq 2500. A second roughly 6 to 11 cycle PCR used a sample-barcoded 5' primer and a J-beta primer mix. A unique molecular identifier was introduced onto each TCR beta cDNA molecule by a template-switch 5' adaptor carrying 12 random nucleotides. At least 2.5 million CDR3-containing paired-end reads were obtained from each sample. All of the RNA was converted into first-strand cDNA using the Mint cDNA synthesis kit, with a TRBC-specific oligonucleotide serving as the primer. Following uracil-DNA glycosylase treatment, all cDNA underwent a first 18-cycle PCR with the universal primers M1SS and BC2_uni_R. The study's own analysis went as follows. For normalization, 1 million high-quality reads were randomly selected from each sample, with every read carrying a distinct molecular identifier. Instead of being binned into consensus sequences, reads that shared molecular identifiers were thrown out. MiTCR, with a Q25 quality threshold and the strictest error-elimination algorithm, was used for CDR3 identification, clonotype clustering and error correction. A nonparametric unseen species model with Euler transformation was used to estimate lower-bound total TCR beta diversity. TCRdb reprocessed the public reads (quality trimming at Q25 with fastp, clone calling with MiXCR) and kept in-frame beta chains. Each CDR3 protein gets just one entry, which takes the most common genes and DNA from the rows behind it. The V and J calls and clone size are TCRdb's, not the authors'. The sample table holds approximately 350,000 distinct CDR3 sequences, of which about 49% were seen once. Together, the top ten hold around 50% of the sample.

This clonotype was counted between two and nine times. What antigen it recognizes has not been identified. Within one base of it there is no much larger clone, and no base qualities were kept. From its cysteine to its phenylalanine, the CDR3 spans 11 amino acids. Just CDR3 DNA is preserved here, 33 bases in frame from base 1. The approximately 39 donors, aged about 6 to 95 years, were systemically healthy Caucasian individuals from Russia. Ten milliliters of peripheral blood were drawn from each donor into EDTA-treated Vacutainer tubes. Ficoll-Paque density-gradient centrifugation was used to isolate PBMCs, with at least 7 million per sample. Total RNA, at least 6 micrograms per sample, was extracted from PBMCs with Trizol reagent. The percentages of naive CD45RAhigh/CD27high T cells were determined by flow cytometry on a PBMC aliquot from every donor.

This receptor was identified in a man aged 60-69 years in good health. Sequenced material: blood. The V and J segments used are TRBV12-3 or TRBV12-4 and TRBJ2-5; a tentative D call is TRBD1 (6 bases match). The J call may be incorrect, as the DNA end agrees better with TRBJ2-7. CDR3 region: CSRQAFGEQYF. The DNA sequence follows: TGTTCGAGACAGGCGTTCGGCGAGCAGTACTTC.